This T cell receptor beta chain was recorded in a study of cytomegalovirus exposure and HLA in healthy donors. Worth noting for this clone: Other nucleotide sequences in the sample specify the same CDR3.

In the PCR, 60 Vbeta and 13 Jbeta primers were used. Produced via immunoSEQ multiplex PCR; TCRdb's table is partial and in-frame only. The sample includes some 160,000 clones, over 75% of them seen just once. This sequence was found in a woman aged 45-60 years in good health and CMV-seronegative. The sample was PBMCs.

CDR3 in amino acids: CASSLQVQETQYF. The CDR3 DNA is TGCGCCAGCAGCTTACAAGTCCAAGAGACCCAGTACTTC. This chain joins TRBV5-1 and TRBJ2-5; D unclear. The CDR3 length is 13 residues. The germline V gene encodes CDR1 SGHRS and CDR2 YFSETQ. V shed 2 bases and J shed 1 base, with 6 bases lying between them.